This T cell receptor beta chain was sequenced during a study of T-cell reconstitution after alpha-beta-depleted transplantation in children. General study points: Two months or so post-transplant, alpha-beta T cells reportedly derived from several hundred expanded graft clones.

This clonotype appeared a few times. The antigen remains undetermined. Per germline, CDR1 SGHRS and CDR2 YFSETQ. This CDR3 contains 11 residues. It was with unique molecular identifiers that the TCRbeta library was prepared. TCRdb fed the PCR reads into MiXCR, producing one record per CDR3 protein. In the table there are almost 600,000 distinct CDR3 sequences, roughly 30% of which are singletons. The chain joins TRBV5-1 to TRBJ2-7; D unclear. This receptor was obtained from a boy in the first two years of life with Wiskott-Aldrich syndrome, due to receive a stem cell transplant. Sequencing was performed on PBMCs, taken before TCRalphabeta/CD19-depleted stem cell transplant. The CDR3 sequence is CALTPSYEQYF. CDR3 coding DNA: TGCGCTCTTACACCTTCCTACGAGCAGTACTTC.